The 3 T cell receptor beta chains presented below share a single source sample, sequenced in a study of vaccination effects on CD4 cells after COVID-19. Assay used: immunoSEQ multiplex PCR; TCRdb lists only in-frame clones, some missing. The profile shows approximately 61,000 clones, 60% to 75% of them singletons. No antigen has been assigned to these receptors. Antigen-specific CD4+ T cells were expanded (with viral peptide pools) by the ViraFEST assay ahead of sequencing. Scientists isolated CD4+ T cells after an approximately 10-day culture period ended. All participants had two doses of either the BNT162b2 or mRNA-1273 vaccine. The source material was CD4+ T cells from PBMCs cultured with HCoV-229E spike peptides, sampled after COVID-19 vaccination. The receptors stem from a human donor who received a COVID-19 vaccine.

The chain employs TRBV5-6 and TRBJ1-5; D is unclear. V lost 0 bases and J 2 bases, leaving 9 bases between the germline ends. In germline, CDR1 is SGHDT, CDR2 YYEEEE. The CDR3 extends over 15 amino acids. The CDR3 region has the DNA TGTGCCAGCAGCTTGGGATCAGTTGGCAATCAGCCCCAGCATTTT. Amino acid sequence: CASSLGSVGNQPQHF.

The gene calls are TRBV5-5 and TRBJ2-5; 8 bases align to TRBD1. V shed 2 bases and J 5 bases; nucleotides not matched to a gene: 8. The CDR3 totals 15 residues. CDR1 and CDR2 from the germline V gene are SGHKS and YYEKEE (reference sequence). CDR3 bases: TGTGCCAGCAGCTTATGGACAGGGTTTAGGGAGACCCAGTACTTC. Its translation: CASSLWTGFRETQYF.

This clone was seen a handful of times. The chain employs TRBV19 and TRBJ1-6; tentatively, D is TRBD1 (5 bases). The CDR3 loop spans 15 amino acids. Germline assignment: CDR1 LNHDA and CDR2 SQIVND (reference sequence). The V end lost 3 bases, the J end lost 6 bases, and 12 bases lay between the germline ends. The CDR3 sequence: CASSINRDANSPLHF. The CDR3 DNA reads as TGTGCCAGTAGTATCAACCGGGACGCTAATTCACCCCTCCACTTT.